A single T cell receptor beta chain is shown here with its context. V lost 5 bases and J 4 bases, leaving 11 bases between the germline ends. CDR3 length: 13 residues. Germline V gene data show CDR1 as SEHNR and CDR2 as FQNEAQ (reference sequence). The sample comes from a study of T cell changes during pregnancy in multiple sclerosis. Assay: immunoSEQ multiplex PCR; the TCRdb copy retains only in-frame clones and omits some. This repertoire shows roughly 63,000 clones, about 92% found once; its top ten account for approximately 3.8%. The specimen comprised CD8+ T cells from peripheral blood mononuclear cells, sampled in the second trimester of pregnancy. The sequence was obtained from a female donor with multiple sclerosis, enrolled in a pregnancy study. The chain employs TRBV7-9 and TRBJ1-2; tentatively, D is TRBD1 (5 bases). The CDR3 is CASSGPGGYGYTF. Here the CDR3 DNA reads TGTGCCAGCAGCGGTCCCGGGGGCTATGGCTACACCTTC.